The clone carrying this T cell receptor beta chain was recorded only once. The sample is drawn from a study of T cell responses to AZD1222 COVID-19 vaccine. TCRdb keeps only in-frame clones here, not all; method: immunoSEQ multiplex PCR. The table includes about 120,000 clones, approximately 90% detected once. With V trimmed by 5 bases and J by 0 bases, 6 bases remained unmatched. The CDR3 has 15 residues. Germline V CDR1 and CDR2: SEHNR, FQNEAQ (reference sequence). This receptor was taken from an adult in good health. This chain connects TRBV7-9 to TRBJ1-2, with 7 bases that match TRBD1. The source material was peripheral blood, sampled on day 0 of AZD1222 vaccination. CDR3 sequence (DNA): TGTGCCAGCAGCAATTGGGACAGAGCTAACTATGGCTACACCTTC. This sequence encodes CASSNWDRANYGYTF. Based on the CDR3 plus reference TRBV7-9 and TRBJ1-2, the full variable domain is DTGVSQNPRHKITKRGQNVTFRCDPISEHNRLYWYRQTLGQGPEFLTYFQNEAQLEKSRLLSDRFSAERPKGSFSTLEIQRTEQGDSAMYLCASSNWDRANYGYTFGSGTRLTVV.